The 26 T cell receptor beta chains below were found in one sample sequenced in a study of persistence of HIV-infected CD4 T cells. The libraries were made with immunoSEQ version 4 in survey mode. Assay: immunoSEQ multiplex PCR; the TCRdb copy retains only in-frame clones and omits some. The data contain about 64,000 clones, just under 75% of them singletons. Overlapping HIV-1 Gag 15-mer peptides at 0.95 to 1 ug per peptide per mL were used. CD40L/CD69 double-negative CD45RO-high memory CD4+ T cells were collected. Their specific antigens are unknown. Material: CD4+ T cells sorted from PBMCs after roughly 18-hour stimulation, obtained from a patient who received antiretroviral therapy. The receptors derive from an adult man with HIV who was CMV-seropositive.

This sequence joins TRBV5-1 and TRBJ2-7, with 8 bases that match TRBD1. After removal of 0 bases from V and 2 bases from J, the junction contained 1 base not matched to a gene. Looked up from germline, CDR1 is SGHRS and CDR2 is YFSETQ. The length of the CDR3 is 14 residues. The DNA of the CDR3 is TGCGCCAGCAGCTTGGACAGGGGGACCTACGAGCAGTACTTC. Translated, it gives CASSLDRGTYEQYF.

The V call is TRBV7-8, the J call TRBJ1-5; 9 nucleotides line up with TRBD1. The CDR3 loop spans 15 amino acids. Germline V lookup: CDR1 SGHVS, CDR2 FQNEAQ. Trimming at V came to 6 bases and at J to 3 bases, leaving 6 bases not matched to a gene. The CDR3 loop is CASRRTGEPNQPQHF. The CDR3 region has the DNA TGTGCCAGCAGGCGGACAGGGGAGCCCAATCAGCCCCAGCATTTT.

This clone was recorded a few times. The CDR3 sequence is CASSLTLTGSINEQFF. CDR3 sequence (DNA): TGCGCCAGCAGCTTGACACTAACCGGGAGCATAAATGAGCAGTTCTTC. This rearrangement joins TRBV5-1 to TRBJ2-1, with D maybe TRBD2 (6 bases). The germline V gene encodes CDR1 SGHRS and CDR2 YFSETQ. V was trimmed by 1 base and J by 7 bases, leaving 18 bases between them. The CDR3 has 16 residues.

This clone is categorized as medium-sized. This rearrangement joins TRBV5-1 to TRBJ2-4; 7 bases are shared with TRBD2. Germline V gives CDR1 SGHRS, CDR2 YFSETQ. The V gene end was trimmed by 2 bases and the J gene end by 9 bases; junction bases not matched to a gene: 5. CDR3 length: 13 amino acids. In DNA, the CDR3 is TGCGCCAGCAGCTTCCGGGGGGAAAGCATTCAGTACTTC. As protein: CASSFRGESIQYF. The variable domain in full, completed from reference TRBV5-1 and TRBJ2-4, reads KAGVTQTPRYLIKTRGQQVTLSCSPISGHRSVSWYQQTPGQGLQFLFEYFSETQRNKGNFPGRFSGRQFSNSRSEMNVSTLELGDSALYLCASSFRGESIQYFGAGTRLSVL.

The gene calls are TRBV5-1 and TRBJ2-7; TRBD1 or TRBD2 may be the D gene (5 bases each). This CDR3 is built from 15 residues. The germline V gene encodes CDR1 SGHRS and CDR2 YFSETQ. Between the trimmed V and J ends, which lost 4 bases and 4 bases, there was a span of 18 bases. The CDR3: CASSPRRDGSYEQYF. The CDR3 nucleotides are TGCGCCAGCAGCCCCAGACGGGACGGAAGTTACGAGCAGTACTTC. Full variable domain (missing parts from reference TRBV5-1 and TRBJ2-7): KAGVTQTPRYLIKTRGQQVTLSCSPISGHRSVSWYQQTPGQGLQFLFEYFSETQRNKGNFPGRFSGRQFSNSRSEMNVSTLELGDSALYLCASSPRRDGSYEQYFGPGTRLTVT.

The chain employs TRBV19 and TRBJ1-5; D remains unclear. Trimming stripped 3 bases from V and 6 bases from J, with 18 bases between. In germline, CDR1 is LNHDA, CDR2 SQIVND (reference sequence). This CDR3 region has 16 residues. CDR3 nucleotides: TGTGCCAGTAGTATGCAACGGGGAATTACGGGTCAGCCCCAGCATTTT. Translating it yields CASSMQRGITGQPQHF.

The rearrangement uses TRBV2 and TRBJ1-6; D unclear. Germline V gene data show CDR1 as SNHLY and CDR2 as FYNNEI. This CDR3 contains 12 residues. The V gene lost 5 bases and the J gene lost 8 bases, with 7 bases spanning the gap. The chain's CDR3 is CASSKTDSPLHF. The CDR3 nucleotides are TGTGCCAGCAGTAAGACTGATTCACCCCTCCACTTT.

The chain carries TRBV27 and TRBJ1-1; TRBD1 matches at 9 bases. Unmatched junction bases numbered 8, after V lost 5 bases and J lost 4 bases. The germline V gene has CDR1 MNHEY and CDR2 SMNVEV (reference sequence). This CDR3 region has 15 residues. The CDR3 DNA is TGTGCCAGCAGTCCCCGGGACAGGGTGGCCACTGAAGCTTTCTTT. Amino acids: CASSPRDRVATEAFF.

This clone was seen a few times. The CDR3 region has the DNA TGTGCCAGCAGCTTAGAGGTTCGTCCTAACACTGAAGCTTTCTTT. Amino acid sequence: CASSLEVRPNTEAFF. V is TRBV7-2 and J is TRBJ1-1, with D hard to call. Between the trimmed V and J ends, which lost 1 base and 2 bases, there was a span of 11 bases. Per the germline V gene, CDR1 is SGHTA and CDR2 is FQGNSA. The CDR3 consists of 15 residues.

V gene TRBV3-1 (or the pseudogene TRBV3-2) combines with J gene TRBJ1-4, with unresolved D. Germline V gene lookup returns CDR1 LGHDT and CDR2 YNNKEL (reference sequence). The CDR3 totals 16 residues. V was shortened by 1 base and J by 7 bases, with 16 bases between the two germline ends. CDR3 residues: CASSQVGSLVGEKLFF. As DNA, the CDR3 is TGTGCCAGCAGCCAAGTTGGGAGTCTGGTTGGTGAAAAACTGTTTTTT.

Only one count was recorded for this clone. The chain employs TRBV2 and TRBJ1-5, with D possibly TRBD1 on 6 matching bases. Looked up from germline, CDR1 is SNHLY and CDR2 is FYNNEI. The length of the CDR3 is 16 residues. Trimming cost V 4 bases and J 4 bases, with 17 bases left between them. CDR3 sequence reads: CASSGRGLRGNQPQHF. The DNA of the CDR3 is TGTGCCAGCAGTGGCCGGGGGCTTAGGGGGAATCAGCCCCAGCATTTT.

This clone is a singleton in its sample. The gene calls are TRBV6-5 and TRBJ2-7, with D tentatively TRBD1 (6 bases). The V and J ends lost 5 bases and 5 bases respectively, with 19 bases between them. From germline, CDR1 is MNHEY and CDR2 SVGAGI. CDR3 length: 15 residues. CDR3 loop: CASSRSDSSEHEQYF. DNA for the CDR3: TGTGCCAGCAGTCGTTCGGACAGTTCGGAGCACGAGCAGTACTTC.

This clone was counted a single time. V is TRBV4-2 and J is TRBJ1-4, with a weak D call TRBD1 (5 bases). Trimming removed 2 bases at V and 1 base at J, with 11 bases between. CDR1 LGHNA and CDR2 YNFKEQ come from the germline V gene. The CDR3 spans 16 residues. The CDR3 DNA is TGTGCCAGCAGCCAAAGGGGTGGAGGAACTAATGAAAAACTGTTTTTT. It codes for CASSQRGGGTNEKLFF.

The rearrangement joins TRBV19 to TRBJ1-5; D ambiguous. Germline CDR1 LNHDA, CDR2 SQIVND (reference sequence). The CDR3 totals 15 residues. Trimming took off 6 bases at V and 0 bases at J, with 12 bases between the two ends. The CDR3 region is CASRLGSNSNQPQHF. The CDR3 region has the DNA TGTGCCAGTAGATTAGGCAGCAATAGCAATCAGCCCCAGCATTTT.

This clone was seen only a few times. This sequence joins TRBV2 and TRBJ2-7; D is unclear. V shed 4 bases and J shed 11 bases, with 15 bases lying between them. This CDR3 region has 12 residues. Germline V gene lookup returns CDR1 SNHLY and CDR2 FYNNEI. The CDR3 bases are TGTGCCAGCAGTGGAAACAGCCCTTTGGAGTACTTC. Protein: CASSGNSPLEYF.

The chain carries TRBV28 and TRBJ1-1; perhaps TRBD1 as D (5 bases). V lost 3 bases and J lost 3, with 11 bases in between. This CDR3 contains 14 residues. Germline V gives CDR1 MDHEN, CDR2 SYDVKM. The CDR3 nucleotides are TGTGCCAGCAGTTTCGGGGGAGTGGACACTGAAGCTTTCTTT. Protein product: CASSFGGVDTEAFF.

V usage is TRBV19 and J usage is TRBJ1-5; no firm D call. This CDR3 has 12 residues. V dropped 7 bases and J dropped 9 bases, with 13 bases sitting between them. Germline values: CDR1 LNHDA, CDR2 SQIVND (reference sequence). CDR3 loop: CASNDPPWPQHF. The CDR3, as DNA: TGTGCCAGTAACGACCCCCCGTGGCCCCAGCATTTT.

This chain uses TRBV28 with TRBJ1-1, with D maybe TRBD1 (5 bases). Germline V lookup: CDR1 MDHEN, CDR2 SYDVKM. The CDR3 totals 15 residues. Trimming cost V 3 bases and J 0 bases, with 11 bases left between them. The CDR3, as DNA: TGTGCCAGCAGTTTTGGTTCAGGGATGAACACTGAAGCTTTCTTT. Its translation is CASSFGSGMNTEAFF.

The DNA of the CDR3 is TGTGCCAGCAGTTCTCAGGTCATGGGGGACGCGAGCACCGGGGAGCTGTTTTTT. It yields the protein CASSSQVMGDASTGELFF. This rearrangement joins TRBV27 to TRBJ2-2, with D possibly being TRBD1 or TRBD2 (5 bases each). The CDR3 contains 18 residues. Germline CDR1 reads MNHEY; CDR2 reads SMNVEV (reference sequence). Trimming took off 4 bases at V and 4 bases at J, with 22 bases between the two ends.

Note on this clone: The same CDR3 is also encoded by other DNA sequences in this sample. This chain connects TRBV3-1 (or the pseudogene TRBV3-2) to TRBJ2-5; D remains unclear. The V and J ends lost 3 bases and 5 bases respectively, with 7 bases between them. Germline V gives CDR1 LGHDT, CDR2 YNNKEL (reference sequence). The CDR3 covers 12 residues. This chain's CDR3 is CASSQRGETQYF. CDR3 nucleotide sequence: TGTGCCAGCAGCCAGCGTGGGGAGACCCAGTACTTC.

The chain has TRBV24-1 and TRBJ1-5; no firm D call. The CDR3 has 12 amino acids. Germline assignment: CDR1 KGHDR and CDR2 SFDVKD. Trimming removed 6 bases at V and 2 bases at J, with 4 bases between. The CDR3 nucleotides are TGTGCCACCAGTCAGGGCAATCAGCCCCAGCATTTT. Residues: CATSQGNQPQHF.

The chain couples TRBV21-1 to TRBJ2-7. TRBV21-1 is labeled a pseudogene. The CDR3 is 17 residues long. The DNA for the CDR3 is TGTGCCAGCAGCTCGGCGCGAAAGGATGACGGCTCCTACGAGCAGTACTTC. It yields the protein CASSSARKDDGSYEQYF.

The J gene is TRBJ1-5, the V gene TRBV27; D unresolved. V was clipped by 11 bases and J by 1 base, with 9 bases between them. Looked up from germline, CDR1 is MNHEY and CDR2 is SMNVEV (reference sequence). The length of the CDR3 is 12 residues. The CDR3 DNA is TGTGCCGCGGGAGGGAGCAATCAGCCCCAGCATTTT. Translation gives CAAGGSNQPQHF.

The V and J genes are TRBV5-1 and TRBJ1-1; D gene unclear. The CDR3 has 15 residues. Germline V gene lookup returns CDR1 SGHRS and CDR2 YFSETQ. The V gene lost 4 bases and the J gene lost 5 bases, with 18 bases spanning the gap. DNA of the CDR3: TGCGCCAGCAGCCTAAACGGAGGAGGGTATACTGAAGCTTTCTTT. Amino acid sequence: CASSLNGGGYTEAFF.

This clone was counted only a few times. V gene TRBV19 combines with J gene TRBJ1-5; TRBD1 matches 7 bases. Germline CDR1 LNHDA, CDR2 SQIVND (reference sequence). The CDR3 contains 13 residues. The junction had 6 bases not matched to a gene; V was cut back by 8 bases and J by 5 bases. The CDR3 DNA sequence: TGTGCCAGTGAGCAGGGGGGAGATCAGCCCCAGCATTTT. Translated, it gives CASEQGGDQPQHF.

The chain uses TRBV5-6 and TRBJ2-5; a weak D match, TRBD2 (5 bases). This CDR3 contains 16 residues. The V gene's germline CDR1 is SGHDT and CDR2 YYEEEE. V lost 1 base and J 2 bases, leaving 15 bases between the germline ends. The CDR3 sequence is CASSLRRAQFQETQYF. CDR3 coding DNA: TGTGCCAGCAGCTTGAGGCGGGCCCAGTTTCAAGAGACCCAGTACTTC.